Listed below are T cell receptor beta chains from one sample, sequenced in a study of ipilimumab plus nivolumab after autologous stem cell transplantation. Some clones are missing from TCRdb's copy, which holds only in-frame ones; the method was immunoSEQ multiplex PCR. The sample contains around 21,000 clones, around 80% of which appear only once. The specimen comprised PBMCs, sampled in a trial of ipilimumab plus nivolumab as post-transplant consolidation. These receptors were obtained from a male donor with diffuse large B-cell lymphoma. Each CDR3 is given with its conserved first and last residue. The D gene is left open where the match is weak. Rows may omit the clone size; those that give it use once, few, many or a size class.

TRBD2	TRBV7-3	once	TRBJ2-3	CASSSGGTALGTQYF
NA	TRBV2	NA	TRBJ1-4	CASSSRRRGEKLFF
NA	TRBV7-2	NA	TRBJ2-7	CASSFQTAGQYF
NA	TRBV10-3	NA	TRBJ2-5	CAISVKLGETQYF
NA	TRBV6-5	NA	TRBJ2-2	CASSYDSTTGELFF
NA	TRBV2	NA	TRBJ1-1	CASSLRSPTEAFF
NA	TRBV6-5	NA	TRBJ1-3	CASSLERGGNTIYF
NA	TRBV27	NA	TRBJ2-5	CASRGQETQYF
TRBD2	TRBV6-5	NA	TRBJ2-1	CASSSGSGGPYNEQFF
NA	TRBV29-1	NA	TRBJ2-5	CSVEEQWETQYF
NA	TRBV2	NA	TRBJ1-2	CASSEETGVYGYTF
TRBD1	TRBV19	NA	TRBJ1-1	CASSPGTGGPNTEAFF
NA	TRBV6-5	once	TRBJ1-2	CASSSPWDGRYTF
NA	TRBV7-9	NA	TRBJ1-5	CASRGGEWWGNQPQHF
NA	TRBV7-2	NA	TRBJ1-6	CASSPRGTGSPLHF
NA	TRBV28	few	TRBJ1-5	CASSAGGATVSNQPQHF
TRBD1	TRBV6-5	NA	TRBJ1-6	CASRSLGQGESPLHF